A selection of T cell receptor beta chains follows, all from one sample in a study of somatic mutations in cytotoxic T cells in rheumatoid arthritis. Only in-frame clones appear in the TCRdb table, and some are missing; sequencing was by immunoSEQ multiplex PCR. The data contain approximately 8,600 clones, roughly 75% of them singletons. Sequences were obtained from CD8+ T cells sorted from blood. Every receptor here comes from a woman aged 50 to 60 in good health. Both conserved end residues are part of each CDR3. Each record gives: D gene, clone size, J gene, V gene, CDR3 protein, CDR3 DNA. D genes are given only for firm matches. The size of a clone is reported for some rows only, either as once, few or many, or as a class for expanded clones.

D: TRBD2
size: -
J: TRBJ2-2
V: TRBV5-5
CDR3: CASSWDREANTGELFF
DNA: TGTGCCAGCAGCTGGGACCGGGAGGCGAACACCGGGGAGCTGTTTTTT

D: TRBD1
size: -
J: TRBJ1-2
V: TRBV6-5
CDR3: CASSTGDGYTF
DNA: TGTGCCAGCAGTACAGGGGATGGCTACACCTTC

D: -
size: -
J: TRBJ2-1
V: TRBV25-1
CDR3: CASSEGRNEQFF
DNA: TGTGCCAGCAGTGAAGGCCGCAATGAGCAGTTCTTC

D: TRBD1
size: -
J: TRBJ1-4
V: TRBV9
CDR3: CASSVGTATNEKLFF
DNA: TGTGCCAGCAGCGTCGGGACAGCAACTAATGAAAAACTGTTTTTT

D: -
size: once
J: TRBJ1-6
V: TRBV7-8
CDR3: CASSLVSGGLGGPLHF
DNA: TGTGCCAGCAGCTTAGTGAGCGGGGGGCTGGGGGGGCCCCTCCACTTT

D: TRBD2
size: medium-sized
J: TRBJ2-1
V: TRBV19
CDR3: CASNHLAGGNEQFF
DNA: TGTGCCAGTAATCATCTAGCGGGGGGTAATGAGCAGTTCTTC

D: -
size: once
J: TRBJ2-5
V: TRBV2
CDR3: CASSEEAPQETQYF
DNA: TGTGCCAGCAGTGAGGAGGCACCACAAGAGACCCAGTACTTC

D: -
size: -
J: TRBJ2-3
V: TRBV6-5
CDR3: CASGTGSTDTQYF
DNA: TGTGCCAGCGGAACAGGGAGCACAGATACGCAGTATTTT

D: -
size: -
J: TRBJ1-2
V: TRBV12-5
CDR3: CASGPDLGARSNYGYTF
DNA: TGTGCTAGTGGTCCGGATCTGGGGGCGAGGAGTAACTATGGCTACACCTTC

D: -
size: -
J: TRBJ2-1
V: TRBV11-1
CDR3: CASSLWDKYNEQFF
DNA: TGTGCCAGCAGCTTATGGGACAAGTACAATGAGCAGTTCTTC

D: -
size: -
J: TRBJ1-5
V: TRBV7-9
CDR3: CASSLSREPQHF
DNA: TGTGCCAGCAGCTTATCCAGGGAGCCCCAGCATTTT

D: -
size: -
J: TRBJ1-1
V: TRBV27
CDR3: CASSSLLGTPSQAFF
DNA: TGTGCCAGCAGTTCCCTCCTTGGGACACCCTCTCAAGCTTTCTTT

D: TRBD1
size: -
J: TRBJ2-2
V: TRBV7-9
CDR3: CASSDGTGNTGELFF
DNA: TGTGCCAGCAGCGACGGGACAGGGAACACCGGGGAGCTGTTTTTT

D: -
size: once
J: TRBJ2-7
V: TRBV28
CDR3: CASSLRTGLENYEQYF
DNA: TGTGCCAGCAGTTTAAGGACGGGGTTAGAAAACTACGAGCAGTACTTC

D: -
size: -
J: TRBJ2-7
V: TRBV28
CDR3: CASSFSPADNSYEQYF
DNA: TGTGCCAGCAGTTTTTCCCCCGCGGACAATTCCTACGAGCAGTACTTC

D: -
size: -
J: TRBJ1-2
V: TRBV6-5
CDR3: CASSYLFGGVDGYTF
DNA: TGTGCCAGCAGTTACCTCTTCGGGGGTGTGGATGGCTACACCTTC

D: TRBD2
size: -
J: TRBJ2-1
V: TRBV19
CDR3: CASSTRTSGTYNEQFF
DNA: TGTGCCAGTAGTACCCGGACTAGCGGGACCTACAATGAGCAGTTCTTC

D: TRBD1
size: -
J: TRBJ2-2
V: TRBV9
CDR3: CASSVDPGGAAGELFF
DNA: TGTGCCAGCAGCGTAGATCCAGGGGGCGCCGCCGGGGAGCTGTTTTTT

D: -
size: -
J: TRBJ1-2
V: TRBV7-2
CDR3: CASSLVRAGNYGYTF
DNA: TGTGCCAGCAGCTTAGTGAGGGCGGGGAACTATGGCTACACCTTC

D: TRBD1
size: -
J: TRBJ1-1
V: TRBV25-1
CDR3: CASSSGTGYIMNTEAFF
DNA: TGTGCCAGCAGTAGCGGGACAGGGTACATAATGAACACTGAAGCTTTCTTT

D: -
size: -
J: TRBJ2-2
V: TRBV6-5
CDR3: CASSYLGQRNTGELFF
DNA: TGTGCCAGCAGTTACTTAGGACAGCGGAACACCGGGGAGCTGTTTTTT

D: -
size: -
J: TRBJ2-3
V: TRBV9
CDR3: CASSVWGGTDTQYF
DNA: TGTGCCAGCAGCGTTTGGGGGGGCACAGATACGCAGTATTTT

D: -
size: -
J: TRBJ2-3
V: TRBV7-6
CDR3: CASSFGLEGDTQYF
DNA: TGTGCCAGCAGCTTCGGGCTAGAGGGAGATACGCAGTATTTT

D: TRBD2
size: medium-sized
J: TRBJ2-7
V: TRBV6-1
CDR3: CASSEGLAGVYEQYF
DNA: TGTGCCAGCAGTGAAGGACTAGCGGGGGTCTACGAGCAGTACTTC

D: TRBD1
size: -
J: TRBJ2-7
V: TRBV7-3
CDR3: CASSLWPGQNYEQYF
DNA: TGTGCCAGCAGCTTATGGCCGGGACAGAACTACGAGCAGTACTTC

D: TRBD1
size: -
J: TRBJ2-1
V: TRBV5-1
CDR3: CASSLVGTGGYNEQFF
DNA: TGCGCCAGCAGCTTGGTTGGGACAGGGGGCTACAATGAGCAGTTCTTC

D: -
size: few
J: TRBJ1-4
V: TRBV4-3
CDR3: CASSQEGSGATNEKLFF
DNA: TGCGCCAGCAGCCAAGAAGGGTCGGGAGCAACTAATGAAAAACTGTTTTTT

D: -
size: -
J: TRBJ1-2
V: TRBV5-1
CDR3: CASSLGGGSNYGYTF
DNA: TGCGCCAGCAGCTTGGGGGGGGGCTCTAACTATGGCTACACCTTC

D: -
size: -
J: TRBJ1-5
V: TRBV2
CDR3: CASTGTTLVDQPQHF
DNA: TGTGCCAGCACTGGAACTACATTAGTTGATCAGCCCCAGCATTTT

D: -
size: -
J: TRBJ1-2
V: TRBV27
CDR3: CASSLSPPQEISNYGYTF
DNA: TGTGCCAGCAGTTTATCGCCTCCACAGGAAATCTCTAACTATGGCTACACCTTC

D: -
size: -
J: TRBJ2-7
V: TRBV13
CDR3: CASSLGQIGYEQYF
DNA: TGTGCCAGCAGCTTAGGACAGATAGGCTACGAGCAGTACTTC

D: -
size: few
J: TRBJ1-1
V: TRBV4-1
CDR3: CASSQVGVNTEAFF
DNA: TGCGCCAGCAGCCAAGTAGGGGTGAACACTGAAGCTTTCTTT

D: TRBD1
size: few
J: TRBJ2-5
V: TRBV7-9
CDR3: CASTTGTAAQGETQYF
DNA: TGTGCCAGCACCACAGGGACAGCAGCGCAAGGGGAGACCCAGTACTTC

D: TRBD1
size: once
J: TRBJ1-5
V: TRBV19
CDR3: CASSNRGLGQPQHF
DNA: TGTGCCAGTAGTAACAGGGGGCTGGGTCAGCCCCAGCATTTT

D: -
size: -
J: TRBJ1-1
V: TRBV15
CDR3: CATSNGEGAFF
DNA: TGTGCCACCAGTAACGGGGAGGGGGCTTTCTTT

D: TRBD1
size: once
J: TRBJ2-1
V: TRBV7-8
CDR3: CASSVWWTGDVGVYNEQFF
DNA: TGTGCCAGCAGCGTATGGTGGACAGGGGACGTAGGAGTCTACAATGAGCAGTTCTTC

D: TRBD1
size: -
J: TRBJ1-1
V: TRBV27
CDR3: CASRRGLNTEAFF
DNA: TGTGCCAGCAGGAGGGGGCTGAACACTGAAGCTTTCTTT

D: -
size: -
J: TRBJ2-5
V: TRBV4-1
CDR3: CASSQDAGGAAGLKTQYF
DNA: TGCGCCAGCAGCCAAGACGCGGGTGGGGCAGCGGGTTTAAAGACCCAGTACTTC

D: -
size: -
J: TRBJ2-7
V: TRBV5-5
CDR3: CASSTRGGWEQYF
DNA: TGTGCCAGCAGCACTAGGGGGGGGTGGGAGCAGTACTTC

D: -
size: -
J: TRBJ2-7
V: TRBV28
CDR3: CATASPESYEQYF
DNA: TGTGCCACCGCCTCCCCGGAGTCCTACGAGCAGTACTTC

D: -
size: once
J: TRBJ1-5
V: TRBV2
CDR3: CASSATGYQPQHF
DNA: TGTGCCAGCAGTGCGACAGGATATCAGCCCCAGCATTTT